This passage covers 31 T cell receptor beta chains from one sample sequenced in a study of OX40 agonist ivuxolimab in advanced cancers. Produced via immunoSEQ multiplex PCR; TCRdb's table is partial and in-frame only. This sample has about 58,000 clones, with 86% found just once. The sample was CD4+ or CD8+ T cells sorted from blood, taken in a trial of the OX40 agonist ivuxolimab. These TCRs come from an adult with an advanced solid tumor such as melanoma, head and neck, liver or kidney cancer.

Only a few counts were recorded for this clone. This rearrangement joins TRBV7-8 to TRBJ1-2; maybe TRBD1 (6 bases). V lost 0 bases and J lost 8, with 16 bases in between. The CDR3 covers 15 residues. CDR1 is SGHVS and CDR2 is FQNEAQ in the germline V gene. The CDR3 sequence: CASSLAEGGRRGYTF. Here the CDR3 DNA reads TGTGCCAGCAGCTTAGCGGAGGGGGGTCGGCGAGGCTACACCTTC.

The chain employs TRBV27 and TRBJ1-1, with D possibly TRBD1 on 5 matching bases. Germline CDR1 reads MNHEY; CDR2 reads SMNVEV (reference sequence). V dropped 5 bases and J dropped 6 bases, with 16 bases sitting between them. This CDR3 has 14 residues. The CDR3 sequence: CASSPHRSGAEAFF. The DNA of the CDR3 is TGTGCCAGCAGTCCCCACAGGTCGGGGGCTGAAGCTTTCTTT.

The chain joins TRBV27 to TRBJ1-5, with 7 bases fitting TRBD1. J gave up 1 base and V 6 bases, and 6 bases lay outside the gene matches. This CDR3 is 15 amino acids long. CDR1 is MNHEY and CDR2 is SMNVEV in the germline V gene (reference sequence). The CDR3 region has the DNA TGTGCCAGCAGCCCCCGGGACAGCAGCAATCAGCCCCAGCATTTT. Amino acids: CASSPRDSSNQPQHF.

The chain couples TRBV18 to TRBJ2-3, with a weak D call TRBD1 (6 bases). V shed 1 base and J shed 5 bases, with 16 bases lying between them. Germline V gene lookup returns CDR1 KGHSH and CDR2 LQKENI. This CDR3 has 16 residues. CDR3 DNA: TGTGCCAGCTCACCACGTACAACAGGGATGGTAGATACGCAGTATTTT. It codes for CASSPRTTGMVDTQYF.

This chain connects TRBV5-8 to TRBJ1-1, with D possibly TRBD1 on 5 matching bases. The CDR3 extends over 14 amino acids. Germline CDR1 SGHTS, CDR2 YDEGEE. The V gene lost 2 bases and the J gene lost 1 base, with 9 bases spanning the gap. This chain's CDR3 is CASSFDRGNTEAFF. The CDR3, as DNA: TGTGCCAGCAGCTTCGATAGGGGGAACACTGAAGCTTTCTTT.

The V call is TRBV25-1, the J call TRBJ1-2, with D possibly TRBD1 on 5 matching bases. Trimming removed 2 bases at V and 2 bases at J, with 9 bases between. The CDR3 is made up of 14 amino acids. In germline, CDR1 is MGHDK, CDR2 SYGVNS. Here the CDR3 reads CASSEGGGNYGYTF. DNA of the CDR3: TGTGCCAGCAGTGAAGGGGGGGGGAACTATGGCTACACCTTC.

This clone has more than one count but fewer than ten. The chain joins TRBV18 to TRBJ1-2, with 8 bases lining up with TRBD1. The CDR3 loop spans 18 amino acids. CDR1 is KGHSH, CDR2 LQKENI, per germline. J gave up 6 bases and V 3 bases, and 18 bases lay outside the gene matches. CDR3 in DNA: TGTGCCAGCTCACCGGAAGGTGGAACGGGCAGGGGGCTCCATGGCTACACCTTC. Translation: CASSPEGGTGRGLHGYTF.

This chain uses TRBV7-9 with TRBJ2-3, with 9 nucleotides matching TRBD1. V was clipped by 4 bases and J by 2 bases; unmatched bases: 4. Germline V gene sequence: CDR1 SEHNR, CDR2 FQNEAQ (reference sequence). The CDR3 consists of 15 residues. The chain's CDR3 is CASSSDRGATDTQYF. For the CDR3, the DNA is TGTGCCAGCAGCTCCGACAGGGGGGCCACAGATACGCAGTATTTT. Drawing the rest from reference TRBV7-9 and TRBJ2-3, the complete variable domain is DTGVSQNPRHKITKRGQNVTFRCDPISEHNRLYWYRQTLGQGPEFLTYFQNEAQLEKSRLLSDRFSAERPKGSFSTLEIQRTEQGDSAMYLCASSSDRGATDTQYFGPGTRLTVL.

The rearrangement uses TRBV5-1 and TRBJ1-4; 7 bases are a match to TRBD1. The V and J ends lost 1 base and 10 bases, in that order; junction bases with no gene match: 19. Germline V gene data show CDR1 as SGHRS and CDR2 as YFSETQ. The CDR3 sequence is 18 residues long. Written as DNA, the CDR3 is TGCGCCAGCAGCTTGTTCCCCGGGACAGTCCCGGCTGAGGGAAAACTGTTTTTT. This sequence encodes CASSLFPGTVPAEGKLFF.

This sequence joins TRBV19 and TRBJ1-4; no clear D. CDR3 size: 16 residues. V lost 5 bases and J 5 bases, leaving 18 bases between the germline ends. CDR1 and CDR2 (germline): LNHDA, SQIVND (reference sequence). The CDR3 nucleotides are TGTGCCAGTAGTCCTGCGCGGCCGGCCAAGAATGAAAAACTGTTTTTT. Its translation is CASSPARPAKNEKLFF.

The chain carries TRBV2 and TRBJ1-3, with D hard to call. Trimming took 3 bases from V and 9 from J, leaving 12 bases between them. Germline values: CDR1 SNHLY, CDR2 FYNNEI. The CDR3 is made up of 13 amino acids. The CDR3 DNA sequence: TGTGCCAGCAGTGACTGGCAAGGCGGCACCATATATTTT. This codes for CASSDWQGGTIYF.

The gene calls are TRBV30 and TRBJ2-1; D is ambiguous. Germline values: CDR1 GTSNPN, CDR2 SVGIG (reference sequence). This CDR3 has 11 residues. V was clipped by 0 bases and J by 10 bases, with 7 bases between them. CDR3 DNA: TGTGCCTGGAGTGTACTACCCGAGCAGTTCTTC. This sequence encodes CAWSVLPEQFF.

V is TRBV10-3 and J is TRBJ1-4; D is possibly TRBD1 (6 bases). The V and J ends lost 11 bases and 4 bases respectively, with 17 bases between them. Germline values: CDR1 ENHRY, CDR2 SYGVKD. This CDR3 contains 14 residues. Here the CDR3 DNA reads TGTGCCCAAACCTCGGGGGCAGTTAATGAAAAACTGTTTTTT. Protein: CAQTSGAVNEKLFF.

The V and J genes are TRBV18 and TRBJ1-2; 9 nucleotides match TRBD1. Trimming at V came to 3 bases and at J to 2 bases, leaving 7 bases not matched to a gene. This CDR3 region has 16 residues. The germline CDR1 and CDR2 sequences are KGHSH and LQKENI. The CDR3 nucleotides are TGTGCCAGCTCACCCCGGGACAGGGCTACAAACTATGGCTACACCTTC. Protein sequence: CASSPRDRATNYGYTF. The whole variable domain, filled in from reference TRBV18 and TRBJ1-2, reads NAGVMQNPRHLVRRRGQEARLRCSPMKGHSHVYWYRQLPEEGLKFMVYLQKENIIDESGMPKERFSAEFPKEGPSILRIQQVVRGDSAAYFCASSPRDRATNYGYTFGSGTRLTVV.

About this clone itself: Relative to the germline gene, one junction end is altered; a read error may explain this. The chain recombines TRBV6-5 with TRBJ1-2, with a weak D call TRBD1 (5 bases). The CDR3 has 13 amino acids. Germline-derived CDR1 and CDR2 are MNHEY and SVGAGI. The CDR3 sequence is CAISERGQDGYTF. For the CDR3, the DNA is TGTGCCATCAGTGAAAGGGGTCAGGATGGCTACACCTTC.

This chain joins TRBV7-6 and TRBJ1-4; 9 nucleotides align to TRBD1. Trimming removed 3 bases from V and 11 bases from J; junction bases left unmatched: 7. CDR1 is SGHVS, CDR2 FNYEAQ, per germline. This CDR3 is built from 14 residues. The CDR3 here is CASSLDRGNRKLFF. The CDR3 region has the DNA TGTGCCAGCAGCTTGGACAGGGGAAACAGGAAACTGTTTTTT. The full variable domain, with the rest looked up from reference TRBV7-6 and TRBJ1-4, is GAGVSQSPRYKVTKRGQDVALRCDPISGHVSLYWYRQALGQGPEFLTYFNYEAQQDKSGLPNDRFSAERPEGSISTLTIQRTEQRDSAMYRCASSLDRGNRKLFFGSGTQLSVL.

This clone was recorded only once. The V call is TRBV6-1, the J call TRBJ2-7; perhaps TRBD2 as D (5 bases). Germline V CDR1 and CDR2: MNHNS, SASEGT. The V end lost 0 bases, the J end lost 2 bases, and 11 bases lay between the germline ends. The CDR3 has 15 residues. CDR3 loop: CASSEAAQRAYEQYF. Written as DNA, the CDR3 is TGTGCCAGCAGTGAAGCGGCCCAGAGGGCCTACGAGCAGTACTTC.

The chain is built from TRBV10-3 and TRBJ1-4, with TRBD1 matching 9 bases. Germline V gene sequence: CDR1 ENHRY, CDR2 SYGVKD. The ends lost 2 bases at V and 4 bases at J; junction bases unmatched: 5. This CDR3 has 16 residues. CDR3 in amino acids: CAISEGTGLRNEKLFF. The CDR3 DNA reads TGTGCCATCAGTGAGGGGACAGGGTTGCGTAATGAAAAACTGTTTTTT.

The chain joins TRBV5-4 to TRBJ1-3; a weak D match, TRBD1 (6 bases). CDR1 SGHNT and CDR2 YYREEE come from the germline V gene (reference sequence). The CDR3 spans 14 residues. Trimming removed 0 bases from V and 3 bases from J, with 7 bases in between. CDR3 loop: CASSLDRDGNTIYF. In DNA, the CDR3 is TGTGCCAGCAGCTTGGACAGGGATGGAAACACCATATATTTT.

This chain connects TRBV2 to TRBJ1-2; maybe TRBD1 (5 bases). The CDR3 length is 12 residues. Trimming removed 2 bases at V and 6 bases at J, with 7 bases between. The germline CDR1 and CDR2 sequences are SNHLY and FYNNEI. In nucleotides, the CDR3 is TGTGCCAGCAGTGAACAGGGTCATGGCTACACCTTC. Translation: CASSEQGHGYTF.

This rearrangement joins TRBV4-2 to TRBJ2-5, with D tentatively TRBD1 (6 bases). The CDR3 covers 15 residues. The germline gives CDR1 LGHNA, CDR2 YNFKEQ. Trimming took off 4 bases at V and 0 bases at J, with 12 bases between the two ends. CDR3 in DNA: TGTGCCAGCAGCCGCGTAACAGGGTACCAAGAGACCCAGTACTTC. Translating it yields CASSRVTGYQETQYF.

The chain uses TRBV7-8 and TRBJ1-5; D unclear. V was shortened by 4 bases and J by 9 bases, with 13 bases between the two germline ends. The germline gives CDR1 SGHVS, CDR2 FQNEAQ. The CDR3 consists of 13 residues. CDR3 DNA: TGTGCCAGCAGCTCCGACATACCCGGGCCCCAGCATTTT. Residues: CASSSDIPGPQHF.

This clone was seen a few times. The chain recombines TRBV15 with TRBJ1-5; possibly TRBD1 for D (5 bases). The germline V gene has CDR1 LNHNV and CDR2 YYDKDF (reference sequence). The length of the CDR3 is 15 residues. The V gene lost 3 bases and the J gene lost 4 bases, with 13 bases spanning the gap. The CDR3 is CATSRGDRGNQPQHF. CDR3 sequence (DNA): TGTGCCACCAGCAGGGGAGACAGAGGAAATCAGCCCCAGCATTTT.

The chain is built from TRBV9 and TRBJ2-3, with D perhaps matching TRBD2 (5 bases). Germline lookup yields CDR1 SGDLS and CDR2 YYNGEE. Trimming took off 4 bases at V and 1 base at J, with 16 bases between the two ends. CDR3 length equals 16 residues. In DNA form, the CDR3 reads TGTGCCAGCAGCCCACGGACCAACGGGGGCACAGATACGCAGTATTTT. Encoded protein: CASSPRTNGGTDTQYF.

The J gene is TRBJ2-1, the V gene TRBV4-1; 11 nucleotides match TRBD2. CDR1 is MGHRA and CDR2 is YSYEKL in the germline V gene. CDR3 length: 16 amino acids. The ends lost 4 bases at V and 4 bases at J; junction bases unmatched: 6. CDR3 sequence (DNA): TGCGCCAGCAGCCCGGCGACTAGCGGGGCGTACAATGAGCAGTTCTTC. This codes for CASSPATSGAYNEQFF.

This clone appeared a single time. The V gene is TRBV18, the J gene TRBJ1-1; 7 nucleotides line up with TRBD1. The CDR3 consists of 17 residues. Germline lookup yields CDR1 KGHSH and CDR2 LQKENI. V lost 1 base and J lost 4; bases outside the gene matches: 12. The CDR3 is CASSPRQGRDLGTEAFF. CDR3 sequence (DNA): TGTGCCAGCTCACCACGACAGGGAAGGGATCTCGGCACTGAAGCTTTCTTT.

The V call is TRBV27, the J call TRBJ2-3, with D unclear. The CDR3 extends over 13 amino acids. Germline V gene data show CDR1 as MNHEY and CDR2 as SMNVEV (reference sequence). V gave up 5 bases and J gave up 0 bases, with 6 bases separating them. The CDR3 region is CASSPGSTDTQYF. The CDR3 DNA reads TGTGCCAGCAGTCCCGGAAGCACAGATACGCAGTATTTT.

CDR3 sequence: CSVSGSRPLHNYGYTF. The CDR3 DNA sequence: TGCAGCGTCTCAGGAAGCCGTCCTCTGCATAACTATGGCTACACCTTC. The gene calls are TRBV29-1 and TRBJ1-2; D gene unclear. Germline assignment: CDR1 SQVTM and CDR2 ANQGSEA. The germline V and J ends were trimmed by 6 bases and 1 base, with 21 bases remaining between them. This CDR3 region has 16 residues.

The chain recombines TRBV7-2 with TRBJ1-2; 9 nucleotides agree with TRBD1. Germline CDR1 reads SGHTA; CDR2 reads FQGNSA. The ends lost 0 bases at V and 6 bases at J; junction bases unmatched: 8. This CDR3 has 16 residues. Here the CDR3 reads CASSLAGQGWIHGYTF. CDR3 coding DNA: TGTGCCAGCAGCTTAGCGGGACAGGGTTGGATTCATGGCTACACCTTC.

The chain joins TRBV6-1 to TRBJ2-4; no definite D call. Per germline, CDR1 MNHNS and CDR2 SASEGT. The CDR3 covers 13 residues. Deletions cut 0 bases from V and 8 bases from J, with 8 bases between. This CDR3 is CASSEANLDIQYF. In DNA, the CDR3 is TGTGCCAGCAGTGAAGCGAACCTTGACATTCAGTACTTC.

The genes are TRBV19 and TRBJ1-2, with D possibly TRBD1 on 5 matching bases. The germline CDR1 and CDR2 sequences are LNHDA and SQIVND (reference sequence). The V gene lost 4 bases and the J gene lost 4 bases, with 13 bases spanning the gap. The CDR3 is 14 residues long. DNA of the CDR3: TGTGCCAGTAGTAATCTGGACATGGGCTATGGCTACACCTTC. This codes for CASSNLDMGYGYTF. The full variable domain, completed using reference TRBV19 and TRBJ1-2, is DGGITQSPKYLFRKEGQNVTLSCEQNLNHDAMYWYRQDPGQGLRLIYYSQIVNDFQKGDIAEGYSVSREKKESFPLTVTSAQKNPTAFYLCASSNLDMGYGYTFGSGTRLTVV.